Each of the 12 T cell receptor beta chains below was sequenced from the same sample in a study of cytomegalovirus exposure and HLA in healthy donors. This PCR relied on a set of 60 Vbeta primers and 13 Jbeta primers. Measured with immunoSEQ multiplex PCR; TCRdb has only the in-frame clones, and not every one. The sample lists about 140,000 clones; almost 85% were seen once. What was sequenced was PBMCs. The source is a man between 25 and 39 years old in good health and CMV-seropositive.

The V and J genes are TRBV19 and TRBJ2-1, with a tentative D call TRBD1 (5 bases). This CDR3 has 12 amino acids. Germline V gene data show CDR1 as LNHDA and CDR2 as SQIVND (reference sequence). Between the trimmed V and J ends, which lost 5 bases and 9 bases, there was a span of 11 bases. The CDR3 here is CASSFSRAEQFF. Here the CDR3 DNA reads TGTGCCAGTAGTTTCTCCAGGGCTGAGCAGTTCTTC.

The chain uses TRBV29-1 and TRBJ2-5; 7 bases are a match to TRBD2. The J call may be wrong; the DNA end is better matched by TRBJ2-7. Germline-derived CDR1 and CDR2 are SQVTM and ANQGSEA. This CDR3 spans 13 amino acids. This CDR3 reads CSVRTRDSYEQYF. CDR3 DNA: TGCAGCGTTCGGACTAGAGATTCGTACGAGCAGTACTTC.

This clone was recorded a few times. The chain joins TRBV5-1 to TRBJ2-3, with 7 bases identical to TRBD2. The ends lost 4 bases at V and 4 bases at J; junction bases unmatched: 6. The germline gives CDR1 SGHRS, CDR2 YFSETQ. The CDR3 contains 14 residues. The CDR3 sequence: CASSPGGGADTQYF. In nucleotides, the CDR3 is TGCGCCAGCAGCCCGGGTGGGGGGGCAGATACGCAGTATTTT.

V gene TRBV2 combines with J gene TRBJ1-5, with D maybe TRBD1 (6 bases). The CDR3 runs to 16 residues. Germline CDR1 reads SNHLY; CDR2 reads FYNNEI. The V and J ends lost 7 bases and 1 base respectively, with 17 bases between them. The CDR3 here is CASTPRRGGSNQPQHF. DNA of the CDR3: TGTGCCAGCACTCCGAGGAGAGGGGGAAGCAATCAGCCCCAGCATTTT.

In this sample, this clone turned up a few times. V is TRBV9 and J is TRBJ2-6, with D perhaps TRBD2 (7 bases). With 0 bases removed from V and 4 bases from J, the gap between germline ends came to 11 bases. The CDR3 is made up of 16 amino acids. The germline V gene has CDR1 SGDLS and CDR2 YYNGEE. The CDR3 here is CASSVGGGSGANVLTF. The CDR3, as DNA: TGTGCCAGCAGCGTAGGGGGGGGCTCAGGGGCCAACGTCCTGACTTTC. Based on the CDR3 plus reference TRBV9 and TRBJ2-6, the full variable domain is DSGVTQTPKHLITATGQRVTLRCSPRSGDLSVYWYQQSLDQGLQFLIQYYNGEERAKGNILERFSAQQFPDLHSELNLSSLELGDSALYFCASSVGGGSGANVLTFGAGSRLTVL.

The chain has TRBV28 and TRBJ2-2; 9 bases map to TRBD1. Germline CDR1 reads MDHEN; CDR2 reads SYDVKM. The ends lost 3 bases at V and 5 bases at J; junction bases unmatched: 4. This CDR3 has 15 residues. The CDR3 loop is CASSFNRGRTGELFF. The CDR3 DNA is TGTGCCAGCAGTTTTAACAGGGGGCGGACCGGGGAGCTGTTTTTT.

This clone has more than one count but fewer than ten. This rearrangement joins TRBV5-1 to TRBJ2-5, with 10 bases matching TRBD2. The CDR3 loop spans 15 amino acids. The junction had 5 bases not matched to a gene; V was cut back by 0 bases and J by 6 bases. CDR1 SGHRS and CDR2 YFSETQ come from the germline V gene. CDR3 sequence reads: CASSLASGRWKTQYF. CDR3 nucleotide sequence: TGCGCCAGCAGCTTGGCTAGCGGGAGATGGAAGACCCAGTACTTC.

The chain carries TRBV29-1 and TRBJ2-4; D is possibly TRBD1 (6 bases). The ends were cut back, 5 bases at V and 4 bases at J, with 9 bases in the middle. In germline, CDR1 is SQVTM, CDR2 ANQGSEA. The CDR3 consists of 12 residues. DNA for the CDR3: TGCAGCGTTCCAGGACAGAAAAACATTCAGTACTTC. It specifies CSVPGQKNIQYF.

The CDR3 region has the DNA TGTGCCAGCAGCCAAATAGCGGGAGTCTCGGAGACCCAGTACTTC. Encoded protein: CASSQIAGVSETQYF. V gene TRBV14 combines with J gene TRBJ2-5, with TRBD2 matching 9 bases. This CDR3 spans 15 amino acids. Per germline, CDR1 SGHDN and CDR2 FVKESK. Trimming cost V 2 bases and J 5 bases; bases outside gene matches: 6.

The chain combines TRBV28 with TRBJ1-5; 9 bases align to TRBD1. J was trimmed by 8 bases and V by 4 bases; bases with no gene match: 6. This CDR3 has 14 amino acids. Germline lookup yields CDR1 MDHEN and CDR2 SYDVKM. The CDR3 nucleotides are TGTGCCAGCAGTTACACAGGGGGCACTGAGCCCCAGCATTTT. It codes for CASSYTGGTEPQHF.

The gene calls are TRBV21-1 and TRBJ2-7; the tabulated D call, TRBD1, remains unverified against the DNA. TRBV21-1 is flagged as a pseudogene. The CDR3 has 15 amino acids. The CDR3 nucleotides read TGTGCCAGCATACGGAACCGGGACAGAGCCTACGAGCAGTACTTC. Translated: CASIRNRDRAYEQYF.

The rearrangement links TRBV27 to TRBJ2-1, with 14 bases matching TRBD2. The germline CDR1 and CDR2 sequences are MNHEY and SMNVEV (reference sequence). V gave up 1 base and J gave up 7 bases; unmatched junction bases: 12. This CDR3 has 19 residues. Here the CDR3 reads CASSLFGGTSGSRRNEQFF. CDR3 DNA sequence: TGTGCCAGCAGTTTATTCGGGGGGACTAGCGGGAGCCGGCGGAATGAGCAGTTCTTC.